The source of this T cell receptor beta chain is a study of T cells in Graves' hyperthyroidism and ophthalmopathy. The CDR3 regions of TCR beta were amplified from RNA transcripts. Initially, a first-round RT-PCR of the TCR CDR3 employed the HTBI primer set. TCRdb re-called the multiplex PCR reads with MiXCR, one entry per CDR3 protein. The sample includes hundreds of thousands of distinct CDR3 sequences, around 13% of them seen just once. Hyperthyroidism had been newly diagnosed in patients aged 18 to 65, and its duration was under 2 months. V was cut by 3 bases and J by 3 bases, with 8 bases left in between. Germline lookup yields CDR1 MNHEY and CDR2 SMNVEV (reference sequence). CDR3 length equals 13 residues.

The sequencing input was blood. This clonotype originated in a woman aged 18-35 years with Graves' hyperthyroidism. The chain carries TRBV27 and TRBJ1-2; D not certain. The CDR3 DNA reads TGTGCCAGCAGTTTTTGGACGGACTATGGCTACACCTTC. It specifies CASSFWTDYGYTF.